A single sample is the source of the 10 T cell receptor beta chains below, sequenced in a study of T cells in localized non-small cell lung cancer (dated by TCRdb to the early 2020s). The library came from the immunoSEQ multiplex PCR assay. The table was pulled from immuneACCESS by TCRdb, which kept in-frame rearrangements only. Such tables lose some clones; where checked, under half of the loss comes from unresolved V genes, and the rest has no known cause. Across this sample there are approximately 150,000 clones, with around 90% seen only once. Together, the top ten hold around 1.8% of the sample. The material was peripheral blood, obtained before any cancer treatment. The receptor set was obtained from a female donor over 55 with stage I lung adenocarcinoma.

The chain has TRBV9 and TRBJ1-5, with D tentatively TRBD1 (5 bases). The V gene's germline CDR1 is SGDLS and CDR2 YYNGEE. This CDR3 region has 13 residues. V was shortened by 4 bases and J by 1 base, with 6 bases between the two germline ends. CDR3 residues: CASSRGSNQPQHF. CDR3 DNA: TGTGCCAGCAGCAGGGGCAGCAATCAGCCCCAGCATTTT.

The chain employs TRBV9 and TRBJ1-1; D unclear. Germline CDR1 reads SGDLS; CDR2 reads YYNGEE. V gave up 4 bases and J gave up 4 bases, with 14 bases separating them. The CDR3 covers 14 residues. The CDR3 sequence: CASSFGGMSTEAFF. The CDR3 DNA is TGTGCCAGCAGCTTCGGAGGTATGAGCACTGAAGCTTTCTTT. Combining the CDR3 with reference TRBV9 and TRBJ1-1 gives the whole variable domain DSGVTQTPKHLITATGQRVTLRCSPRSGDLSVYWYQQSLDQGLQFLIQYYNGEERAKGNILERFSAQQFPDLHSELNLSSLELGDSALYFCASSFGGMSTEAFFGQGTRLTVV.

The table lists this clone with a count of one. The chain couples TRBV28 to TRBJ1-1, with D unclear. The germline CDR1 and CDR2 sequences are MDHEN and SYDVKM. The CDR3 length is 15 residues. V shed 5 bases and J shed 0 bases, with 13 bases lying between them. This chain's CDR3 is CASSMPQVMNTEAFF. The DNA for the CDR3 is TGTGCCAGCAGTATGCCTCAGGTGATGAACACTGAAGCTTTCTTT.

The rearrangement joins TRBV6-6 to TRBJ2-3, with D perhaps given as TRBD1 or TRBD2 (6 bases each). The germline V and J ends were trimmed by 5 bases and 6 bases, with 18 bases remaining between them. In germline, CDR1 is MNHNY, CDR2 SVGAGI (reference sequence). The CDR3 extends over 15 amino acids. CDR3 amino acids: CASSSIGGELDTQYF. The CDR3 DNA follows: TGTGCCAGCAGTAGCATCGGGGGCGAGTTGGATACGCAGTATTTT.

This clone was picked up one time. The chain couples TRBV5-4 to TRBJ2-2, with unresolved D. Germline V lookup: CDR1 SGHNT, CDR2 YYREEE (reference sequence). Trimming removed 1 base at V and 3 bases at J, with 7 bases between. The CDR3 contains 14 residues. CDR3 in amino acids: CASSLRSHTGELFF. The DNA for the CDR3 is TGTGCCAGCAGCTTGAGGAGCCACACCGGGGAGCTGTTTTTT.

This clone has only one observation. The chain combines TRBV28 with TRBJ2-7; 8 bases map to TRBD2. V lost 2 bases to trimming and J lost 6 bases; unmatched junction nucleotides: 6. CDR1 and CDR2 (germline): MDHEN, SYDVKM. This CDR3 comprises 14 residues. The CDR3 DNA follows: TGTGCCAGCAGTTTACGGGGACTAGTGGGCGAGCAGTACTTC. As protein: CASSLRGLVGEQYF.

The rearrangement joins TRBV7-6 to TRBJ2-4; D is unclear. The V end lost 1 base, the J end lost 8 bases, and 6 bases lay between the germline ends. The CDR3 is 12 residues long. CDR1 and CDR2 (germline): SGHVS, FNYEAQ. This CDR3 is CASSLVSHIQYF. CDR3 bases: TGTGCCAGCAGCTTAGTTAGTCACATTCAGTACTTC. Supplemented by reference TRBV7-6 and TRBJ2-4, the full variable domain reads GAGVSQSPRYKVTKRGQDVALRCDPISGHVSLYWYRQALGQGPEFLTYFNYEAQQDKSGLPNDRFSAERPEGSISTLTIQRTEQRDSAMYRCASSLVSHIQYFGAGTRLSVL.

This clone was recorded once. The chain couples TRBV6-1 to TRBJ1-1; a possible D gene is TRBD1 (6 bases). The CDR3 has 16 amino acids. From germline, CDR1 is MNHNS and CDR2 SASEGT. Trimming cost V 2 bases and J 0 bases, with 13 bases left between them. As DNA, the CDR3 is TGTGCCAGCAGTGAATGGACAGATATTATGAACACTGAAGCTTTCTTT. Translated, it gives CASSEWTDIMNTEAFF.

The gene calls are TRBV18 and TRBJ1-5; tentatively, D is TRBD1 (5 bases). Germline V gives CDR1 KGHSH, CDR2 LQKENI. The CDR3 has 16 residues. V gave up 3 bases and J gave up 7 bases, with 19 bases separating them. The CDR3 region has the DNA TGTGCCAGCTCACCCCTGTCTGGGGGTCAGGGACAGCCCCAGCATTTT. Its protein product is CASSPLSGGQGQPQHF.

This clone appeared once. The chain's CDR3 is CASSFGSSGRETQYF. In DNA form, the CDR3 reads TGTGCCAGCAGTTTCGGATCGAGCGGCAGAGAGACCCAGTACTTC. The chain couples TRBV28 to TRBJ2-5; possible D gene TRBD2, 5 bases. Germline CDR1 is MDHEN and CDR2 is SYDVKM. V was clipped by 3 bases and J by 4 bases, with 15 bases between them. The CDR3 contains 15 residues.